Below, one TCR beta chain is given with its context. The antigen is undetermined. The record originates from a study of T cell responses to AZD1222 COVID-19 vaccine. In the study overall: Pooling of second doses given at about 4 or about 12 weeks was done. Points from the study as a whole: The study found Spike-specific TCR breadth and depth rose after two AZD1222 doses. Females outnumbered males among donors, who were mostly white British; clonal diversity was possibly underestimated.

Profiling relied on immunoSEQ multiplex PCR, and the TCRdb table lists in-frame clones only, not all of them. This sample yields some 150,000 clones, of which about 88% are seen a single time; around 2.9% belongs to the top ten. Germline values: CDR1 SGHNT, CDR2 YENEEA. The length of the CDR3 is 14 residues. Trimming removed 5 bases at V and 0 bases at J, with 10 bases between. The chain recombines TRBV11-3 with TRBJ2-5, with a possible D match to TRBD1 (6 bases). The sequenced sample was peripheral blood, obtained on day 0 of AZD1222 vaccination. The sequence came from an adult in good health. In nucleotides, the CDR3 is TGTGCCAGCAGCCCCAGGGGATACCAAGAGACCCAGTACTTC. Translation: CASSPRGYQETQYF.